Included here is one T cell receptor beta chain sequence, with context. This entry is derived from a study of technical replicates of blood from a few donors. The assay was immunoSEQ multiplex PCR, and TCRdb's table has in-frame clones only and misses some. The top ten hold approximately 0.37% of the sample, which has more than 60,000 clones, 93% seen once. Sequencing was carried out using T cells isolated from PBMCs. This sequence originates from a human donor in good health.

CDR3 nucleotide sequence: TGTGCCAGCAGTGACTCGGCACGGAGTTCCTACAATGAGCAGTTCTTC. This encodes CASSDSARSSYNEQFF. The gene calls are TRBV6-4 and TRBJ2-1; D is uncertain. Germline loops: CDR1 MRHNA, CDR2 SNTAGT. CDR3 length: 16 residues. The V end lost 0 bases, the J end lost 1 base, and 10 bases lay between the germline ends.